The 3 T cell receptor beta chains in this list originate from one sample, sequenced in a study of blood T cell repertoires in COVID-19. Using immunoSEQ multiplex PCR, the repertoire was profiled, and TCRdb retains in-frame clones only, with some absent. The sample lists approximately 200,000 clones, more than 65% occurring once. Sequencing was performed on peripheral blood. The receptor set was obtained from a woman aged 30 to 39 who had recovered from COVID-19.

This chain connects TRBV29-1 to TRBJ2-2; D gene ambiguous. The germline V and J ends were trimmed by 4 bases and 2 bases, with 2 bases remaining between them. Germline loops: CDR1 SQVTM, CDR2 ANQGSEA. CDR3 length equals 11 residues. The CDR3 is CSVVNTGELFF. CDR3 nucleotide sequence: TGCAGCGTTGTAAACACCGGGGAGCTGTTTTTT.

As regards this clone: Likely a read error: the CDR3 ends without its conserved phenylalanine or tryptophan. V and J are TRBV9 and TRBJ2-3, with TRBD2 identical over 8 bases. Germline loops: CDR1 SGDLS, CDR2 YYNGEE. Germline trimming cut 6 bases from V and 3 bases from J; bases unmatched to any gene: 12. This CDR3 comprises 16 residues. This CDR3 is CASTPKSSGRTDTQYL. For the CDR3, the DNA is TGTGCCAGCACCCCGAAATCAAGCGGGAGAACAGATACGCAGTATCTT.

The chain joins TRBV6-6 to TRBJ2-5; TRBD1 agrees at 9 bases. The CDR3 loop spans 14 amino acids. The V segment lost 6 bases and the J segment 2 bases; nucleotides outside the gene matches: 4. CDR1 is MNHNY and CDR2 is SVGAGI in the germline V gene (reference sequence). CDR3 nucleotide sequence: TGTGCCAGCAGGGACAGGGGTGGACAAGAGACCCAGTACTTC. This encodes CASRDRGGQETQYF.